This T cell receptor (beta chain) was documented in a study of identical twins. MiXCR, run by TCRdb on the 5' RACE reads, gives a single entry per CDR3 protein. The sample records roughly 470,000 distinct CDR3 sequences, roughly an eighth being singletons. The germline V gene encodes CDR1 MDHEN and CDR2 SYDVKM. Trimming left V 11 bases short and J 3 bases short, with 16 bases between. CDR3 length equals 13 residues. The same data also went into a second study, on yellow fever vaccine responses in identical twins.

The chain joins TRBV28 to TRBJ1-1; D call uncertain. Sequenced material: CD4+ T cells sorted from blood. This TCR came from a woman between 18 and 29 years old in good health. DNA of the CDR3: TGTGCCTGTCACCTTTTGACGGACACTGAAGCTTTCTTT. Amino acid sequence: CACHLLTDTEAFF.